The clone carrying this T cell receptor (beta chain) occurred many times. The antigen remains unidentified. This sample was taken from a study of Graves' ophthalmopathy and Graves' hyperthyroidism. Study-wide context: Peripheral blood (taken before any treatment) was collected at initial diagnosis.

General study findings and limits: Among expanded thyroid clonotypes above 0.001 frequency, most also occurred in blood.

Using RNA transcripts, the TCR beta CDR3 regions were amplified. After a first-round RT-PCR with HTBI primers, a second-round multiplex PCR was run. Each CDR3 protein gets one entry after TCRdb re-called the multiplex PCR reads with MiXCR. Of fewer than 650,000 distinct CDR3 sequences detected, approximately 21% appear once; the ten largest clones hold roughly 6.9%. If no ophthalmopathy appeared within 18 months of follow-up, hyperthyroidism was termed stable. The germline V and J ends were trimmed by 4 bases and 2 bases, with 11 bases remaining between them. Germline V gene lookup returns CDR1 MNHEY and CDR2 SVGAGI. This CDR3 region has 14 residues.

Sequencing was done on a sample of peripheral blood. J is TRBJ1-2 and V is TRBV6-5; D perhaps matches TRBD1 (6 bases). The TCR originated in a woman under 30 with stable Graves' hyperthyroidism. Some clones in this sample may be carry-over from other donors' samples. CDR3 amino acids: CASSSGTRNYGYTF. The CDR3 bases are TGTGCCAGCAGTTCGGGGACACGCAACTATGGCTACACCTTC.